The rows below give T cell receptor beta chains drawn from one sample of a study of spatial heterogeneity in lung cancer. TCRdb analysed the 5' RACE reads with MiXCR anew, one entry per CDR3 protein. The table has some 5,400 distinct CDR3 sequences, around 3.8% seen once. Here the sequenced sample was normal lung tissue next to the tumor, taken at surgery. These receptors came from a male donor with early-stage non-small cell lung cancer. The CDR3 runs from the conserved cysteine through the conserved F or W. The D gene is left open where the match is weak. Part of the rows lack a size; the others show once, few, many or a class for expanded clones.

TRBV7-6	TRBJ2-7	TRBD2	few	TGTGCCAGCAGCTTAGGCGGGGGGTCATCCTACGAGCAGTACTTC	CASSLGGGSSYEQYF
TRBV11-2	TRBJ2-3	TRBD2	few	TGTGCCAGCAGCCCGGGACTAGCGGGGGGGCTCACAGATACGCAGTATTTT	CASSPGLAGGLTDTQYF
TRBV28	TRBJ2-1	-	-	TGTGCCAGCAGTTCCCCGATCTGGAATGAGCAGTTCTTC	CASSSPIWNEQFF
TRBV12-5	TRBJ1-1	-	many	TGTGCTAGTGCCCCCGCCGACAGACCGGGAACTGAAGCTTTCTTT	CASAPADRPGTEAFF
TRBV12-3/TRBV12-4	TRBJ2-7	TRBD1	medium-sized	TGTGCCAGCAGTTTATTCCGGGACAGAGGCACCTACGAGCAGTACTTC	CASSLFRDRGTYEQYF
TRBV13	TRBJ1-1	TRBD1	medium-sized	TGTGCCAGCAGCTGGGGACAGGCGAACACTGAAGCTTTCTTT	CASSWGQANTEAFF
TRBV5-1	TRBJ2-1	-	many	TGCGCCAGCAGTCCTAATGCGGCAAGGGGGGGGAATGAGCAGTTCTTC	CASSPNAARGGNEQFF
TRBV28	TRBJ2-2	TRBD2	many	TGTGCCAAGGTGGGCGGGAGGGCCAAGTGTGTCACCGGGGAGCTGTTTTTT	CAKVGGRAKCVTGELFF
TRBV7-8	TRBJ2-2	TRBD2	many	TGTGCCAGCAGCTTTACCAGCGGGAGGCCTAACACCGGGGAGCTGTTTTTT	CASSFTSGRPNTGELFF
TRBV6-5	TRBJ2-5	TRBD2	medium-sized	TGTGCCAGCAGTGTTCTAGCGGGGGGCCCTCAAGAGACCCAGTACTTC	CASSVLAGGPQETQYF
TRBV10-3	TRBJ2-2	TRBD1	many	TGTGCCATTCTGGCAGGGGGCTTAGGCGGGGAGCTGTTTTTT	CAILAGGLGGELFF
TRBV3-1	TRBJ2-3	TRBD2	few	TGTGCCAGCAGCCAAGATGGGGCGGGGGGTCCAGATACGCAGTATTTT	CASSQDGAGGPDTQYF
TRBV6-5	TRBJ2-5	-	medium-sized	TGTGCCAGCAGTCGCTGGACTCCTACGGGAGAGACCCAGTACTTC	CASSRWTPTGETQYF
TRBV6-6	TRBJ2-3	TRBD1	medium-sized	TGTGCCAGCAGTTTCACCGACAGGGTCGGGGCTAGCACAGATACGCAGTATTTT	CASSFTDRVGASTDTQYF
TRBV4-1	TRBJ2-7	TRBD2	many	TGCGCCAGCAGCACCCAGACTAGCGGGAGAGGCGAGCAGTACTTC	CASSTQTSGRGEQYF
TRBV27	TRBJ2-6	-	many	TGTGCCAGCAGCGGGAGCTTAAACGTCCTGACTTTC	CASSGSLNVLTF
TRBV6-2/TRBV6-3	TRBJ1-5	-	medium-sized	TGTGCCAGCAGATCCTTTAGCAATCAGCCCCAGCATTTT	CASRSFSNQPQHF
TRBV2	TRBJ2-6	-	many	TGTGCCAGCAGTCCTTATGGAGCCAACGTCCTGACTTTC	CASSPYGANVLTF
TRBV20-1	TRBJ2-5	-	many	TGCAGTGCCCGGGGTGGAGGAGCCGAAGAGACCCAGTACTTC	CSARGGGAEETQYF
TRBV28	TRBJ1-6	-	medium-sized	TGTGCCAGCAGGAGCTTACAGGGTAACACATCACCCCTCCACTTT	CASRSLQGNTSPLHF
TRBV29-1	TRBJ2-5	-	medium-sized	TGCAGCGTTGTAGTATTCGAGCAAGAGACCCAGTACTTC	CSVVVFEQETQYF
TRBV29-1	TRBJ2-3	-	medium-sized	TGCAGCGCAGATGGGGGGACGACAGATACGCAGTATTTT	CSADGGTTDTQYF
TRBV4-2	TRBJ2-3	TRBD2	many	TGTGCCAGCAGCCAAGGGGAGGGCGGCGCAGATACGCAGTATTTT	CASSQGEGGADTQYF
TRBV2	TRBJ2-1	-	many	TGTGCCAGCACCCCGGGACTCCTCTTGGGCAATGAGCAGTTCTTC	CASTPGLLLGNEQFF
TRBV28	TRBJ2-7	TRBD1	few	TGTGCCAGCAGGATAATCCGACAGGGGGGATCCTACGAGCAGTACTTC	CASRIIRQGGSYEQYF
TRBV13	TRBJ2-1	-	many	TGTGCCAGCAGCCCCCCTGTCGCCTACAATGAGCAGTTCTTC	CASSPPVAYNEQFF
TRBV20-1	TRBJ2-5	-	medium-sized	TGCAGTGCTAGAGATATGTACCAAGAGACCCAGTACTTC	CSARDMYQETQYF
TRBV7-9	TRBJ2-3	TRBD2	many	TGTGCCAGCAGCTTAGTATCCAGCGGGGGCGATACGCAGTATTTT	CASSLVSSGGDTQYF
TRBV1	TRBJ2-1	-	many	TGCACCAGCAGCGAGCTAGCGGGTCCCAATGAGCAGTTCTTC	CTSSELAGPNEQFF
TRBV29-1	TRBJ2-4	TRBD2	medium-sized	TGCAGCGTTGAAGTCCCAGCGGGGTCCACCAAAAACATTCAGTACTTC	CSVEVPAGSTKNIQYF
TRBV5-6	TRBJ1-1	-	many	TGTGCCAGCAGCTTGCAGGGCACAGGCACTGAAGCTTTCTTT	CASSLQGTGTEAFF
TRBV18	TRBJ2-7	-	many	TGTGCCAGCTCACAAGATAGCGCCTACGAGCAGTACTTC	CASSQDSAYEQYF
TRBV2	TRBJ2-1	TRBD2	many	TGTGCCAGCAGGGGGGCGGGAGGGGGTTACAATGAGCAGTTCTTC	CASRGAGGGYNEQFF